One and the same sample provided the 20 T cell receptor beta chains below, sequenced in a study of blood T cells in healthy people across ages. Through a sample-barcoded 5' primer and a J-beta primer mix, a second PCR was run for roughly 7 to 11 cycles. TCRdb redid the calling of the 5' RACE reads with MiXCR, one entry per CDR3 protein. This sample carries 1.5 million to 2 million distinct CDR3 sequences, roughly 30% of them seen once, and the ten largest clones take more than 6%. Sequences were obtained from blood. The receptors originated from a woman between 25 and 40 years old in good health.

About this clonotype itself: One end of the junction fails to match germline, which may point to a read error. The chain employs TRBV5-1 and TRBJ1-6, with D possibly being TRBD1 (6 bases). CDR1 is SGHRS, CDR2 YFSETQ, per germline. The CDR3 has 14 residues. The CDR3 reads CASSLVAGEKALHF. DNA of the CDR3: TGTGCCAGCAGCTTGGTTGCAGGGGAAAAGGCGCTCCACTTT.

The chain has TRBV12-3 or TRBV12-4 and TRBJ2-5; a weak D match, TRBD2 (6 bases). Trimming took off 5 bases at V and 6 bases at J, with 16 bases between the two ends. The CDR3 loop spans 14 amino acids. CDR3 bases: TGTGCCAGCAGTGGGAAGACTAGGTCTCAGACCCAGTACTTC. It is translated as CASSGKTRSQTQYF.

This clonotype showed up just once. This rearrangement joins TRBV20-1 to TRBJ2-2; 7 nucleotides align to TRBD2. Germline trimming cut 3 bases from V and 2 bases from J; bases unmatched to any gene: 6. The CDR3 is made up of 15 amino acids. CDR1 and CDR2 (germline): DFQATT, SNEGSKA (reference sequence). This chain's CDR3 is CSARFGGTNTGELFF. The DNA of the CDR3 is TGCAGTGCTAGGTTCGGGGGGACTAACACCGGGGAGCTGTTTTTT.

DNA of the CDR3: TGTGCCTGGAGTGTCTACAGTCAGCCCCAGCATTTT. Translation: CAWSVYSQPQHF. The V gene is TRBV30, the J gene TRBJ1-5; unclear D gene. The V gene's germline CDR1 is GTSNPN and CDR2 SVGIG (reference sequence). The V gene lost 0 bases and the J gene lost 6 bases, with 6 bases spanning the gap. The length of the CDR3 is 12 residues.

V gene TRBV7-2 combines with J gene TRBJ1-2; 7 bases line up with TRBD1. Per the germline V gene, CDR1 is SGHTA and CDR2 is FQGNSA. J was trimmed by 4 bases and V by 4 bases; bases with no gene match: 3. The CDR3 sequence is 13 residues long. The CDR3 bases are TGTGCCAGCAGCTGGGGACAGCTCTATGGCTACACCTTC. Its translation is CASSWGQLYGYTF.

The V gene is TRBV7-9, the J gene TRBJ2-3; D is possibly TRBD2 (6 bases). CDR1 and CDR2 from the germline V gene are SEHNR and FQNEAQ (reference sequence). Trimming shortened V by 4 bases and J by 3 bases, and 17 bases separated the two germline ends. The CDR3 spans 16 residues. CDR3 loop: CASSSDRSRGTDTQYF. The CDR3 region has the DNA TGTGCCAGCAGCTCTGACCGGTCCCGGGGGACAGATACGCAGTATTTT.

This rearrangement joins TRBV3-1 to TRBJ1-1; D is ambiguous. The V gene's germline CDR1 is LGHDT and CDR2 YNNKEL (reference sequence). V was clipped by 1 base and J by 0 bases, with 12 bases between them. The CDR3 spans 16 residues. The CDR3 spells CASSQGIGPLNTEAFF. The CDR3 DNA follows: TGTGCCAGCAGCCAAGGGATCGGGCCGTTGAACACTGAAGCTTTCTTT.

The chain recombines TRBV27 with TRBJ2-7; D may match TRBD1 or TRBD2 (5 bases each). The CDR3 spans 14 residues. The germline V gene has CDR1 MNHEY and CDR2 SMNVEV (reference sequence). The V end lost 2 bases, the J end lost 5 bases, and 13 bases lay between the germline ends. The CDR3: CASSLKDTGDEQYV. In DNA form, the CDR3 reads TGTGCCAGCAGTTTAAAGGACACCGGGGACGAGCAGTACGTC.

This clonotype was detected a few times. This sequence joins TRBV7-9 and TRBJ1-4; 8 positions match TRBD1. Germline loops: CDR1 SEHNR, CDR2 FQNEAQ (reference sequence). Trimming removed 1 base from V and 7 bases from J; junction bases left unmatched: 5. The CDR3 consists of 15 residues. CDR3 in DNA: TGTGCCAGCAGCTTAGGTGGACAGGGCCCTGAAAAACTGTTTTTT. Protein product: CASSLGGQGPEKLFF.

The chain combines TRBV3-1 with TRBJ1-6; 11 bases are shared with TRBD1. The CDR3 covers 16 residues. Germline CDR1 is LGHDT and CDR2 is YNNKEL (reference sequence). The J segment lost 7 bases and the V segment lost 4 bases, leaving 6 bases of the junction unmatched. The CDR3 DNA reads TGTGCCAGCAGCCGCGGACAGGGGGCCAAGAATTCACCCCTCCACTTT. It is translated as CASSRGQGAKNSPLHF.

The rearrangement uses TRBV19 and TRBJ2-1; 7 bases align to TRBD2. V lost 0 bases and J lost 9; bases outside the gene matches: 5. From germline, CDR1 is LNHDA and CDR2 SQIVND (reference sequence). CDR3 length equals 14 residues. The CDR3 DNA follows: TGTGCCAGTAGTATAGATCCGGGGAGGGGTGAGCAGTTCTTC. Amino acids: CASSIDPGRGEQFF. The full variable domain, its missing parts supplied by reference TRBV19 and TRBJ2-1, is DGGITQSPKYLFRKEGQNVTLSCEQNLNHDAMYWYRQDPGQGLRLIYYSQIVNDFQKGDIAEGYSVSREKKESFPLTVTSAQKNPTAFYLCASSIDPGRGEQFFGPGTRLTVL.

This chain uses TRBV20-1 with TRBJ1-5, with D possibly TRBD1 on 5 matching bases. Trimming pared 6 bases from V and 0 bases from J, leaving 12 bases between. The germline V gene encodes CDR1 DFQATT and CDR2 SNEGSKA (reference sequence). This CDR3 contains 14 residues. The CDR3 sequence is CSATQGYSNQPQHF. The CDR3 coding sequence is TGCAGTGCCACGCAGGGATATAGCAATCAGCCCCAGCATTTT.

This clonotype was found a few times. At one end, the junction sequence differs from germline, possibly due to a read error. The chain couples TRBV12-3 or TRBV12-4 to TRBJ2-4; 8 bases agree with TRBD2. CDR3 length: 15 amino acids. The CDR3 here is CTSSLSGTAKNIQYF. The CDR3 DNA is TGTACCAGCAGTCTTAGCGGGACCGCCAAAAACATTCAGTACTTC.

This clonotype was counted once. A much more abundant neighbour one base away suggests this may be a read error. The chain joins TRBV12-3 or TRBV12-4 to TRBJ2-7, with 10 bases aligning to TRBD1. This CDR3 is built from 15 residues. J gave up 7 bases and V 6 bases, and 12 bases lay outside the gene matches. CDR3 sequence (DNA): TGTGCCAGCAGACCGGGACAGGGGCAATACAATGAGCAGTACTTC. Protein: CASRPGQGQYNEQYF.

This clonotype was counted a few times. The rearrangement links TRBV12-3 or TRBV12-4 to TRBJ2-3, with D unclear. The CDR3 has 15 amino acids. V was clipped by 4 bases and J by 1 base, with 12 bases between them. DNA of the CDR3: TGTGCCAGCAGTTCACCCTCCTCCGGCACAGATACGCAGTATTTT. It translates to CASSSPSSGTDTQYF.

The rearrangement joins TRBV18 to TRBJ2-5; D perhaps matches TRBD1 (5 bases). The better agreement between TRBJ2-7 and the DNA end casts doubt on the J call. Germline V lookup: CDR1 KGHSH, CDR2 LQKENI. The CDR3 is 14 residues long. The CDR3 region is CASSPPPGLFEQYF. The CDR3 DNA is TGTGCCAGCTCACCACCGCCAGGGCTCTTCGAGCAGTACTTC.

The gene calls are TRBV29-1 and TRBJ2-1, with D perhaps matching TRBD2 (5 bases). Trimming stripped 4 bases from V and 4 bases from J, with 14 bases between. The CDR3 is made up of 14 amino acids. Looked up from germline, CDR1 is SQVTM and CDR2 is ANQGSEA. CDR3 coding DNA: TGCAGCGTTGGCGGGCTAACGGCTTACAATGAGCAGTTCTTC. Amino acid sequence: CSVGGLTAYNEQFF.

This clonotype was detected once. One base away lies a much larger clone, so this may be a sequencing read error. The chain couples TRBV6-5 to TRBJ2-5; unclear D gene. The CDR3 covers 13 residues. Germline V gene data show CDR1 as MNHEY and CDR2 as SVGAGI. CDR3 protein: CVSSYSWKETQYF. Here the CDR3 DNA reads TGTGTCAGCAGTTACTCTTGGAAAGAGACCCAGTACTTC.

The chain carries TRBV29-1 and TRBJ2-6; unclear D gene. Germline CDR1 and CDR2: SQVTM and ANQGSEA. The ends were cut back, 5 bases at V and 2 bases at J, with 7 bases in the middle. The CDR3 runs 13 residues. The CDR3 protein is CSVRVPGANVLTF. The DNA of the CDR3 is TGCAGCGTTCGTGTCCCTGGGGCCAACGTCCTGACTTTC.

V and J are TRBV24-1 and TRBJ2-2; the D is unclear. Germline CDR1 reads KGHDR; CDR2 reads SFDVKD. The CDR3 runs 14 residues. Trimming left V 1 base short and J 0 bases short, with 2 bases between. In DNA, the CDR3 is TGTGCCACCAGTGATTTTACGAACACCGGGGAGCTGTTTTTT. Translated: CATSDFTNTGELFF.